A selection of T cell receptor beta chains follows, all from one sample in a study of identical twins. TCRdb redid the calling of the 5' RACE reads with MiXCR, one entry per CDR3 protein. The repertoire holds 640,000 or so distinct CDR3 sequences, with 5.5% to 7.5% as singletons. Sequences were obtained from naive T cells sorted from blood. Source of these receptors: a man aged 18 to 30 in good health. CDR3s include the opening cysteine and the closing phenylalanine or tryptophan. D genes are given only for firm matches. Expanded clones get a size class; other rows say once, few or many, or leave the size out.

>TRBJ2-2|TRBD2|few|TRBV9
TGTGCCAGCAGCGCGGGACTAGCGGGAGGGCCGGGACGCACCGGGGAGCTGTTTTTT
CASSAGLAGGPGRTGELFF
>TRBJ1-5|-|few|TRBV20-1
TGCAGTGCTAGAGCCCACCCGGACCGTCCCAATCAGCCCCAGCATTTT
CSARAHPDRPNQPQHF
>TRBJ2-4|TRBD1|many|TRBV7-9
TGTGCCAGCAGTCCAAGACAGGGCCTGACAAACATTCAGTACTTC
CASSPRQGLTNIQYF
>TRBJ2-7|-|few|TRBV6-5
TGTGCCAGCAGTTACTCGGATCGGGGGATCTACGAGCAGTACTTC
CASSYSDRGIYEQYF
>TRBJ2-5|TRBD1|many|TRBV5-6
TGTGCCAGCAGCTTCTTGGACAGGGACCAAGAGACCCAGTACTTC
CASSFLDRDQETQYF
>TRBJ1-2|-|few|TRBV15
TGTGCCACCAGCAGAGATGGGCAGGTGGGCTACACCTTC
CATSRDGQVGYTF
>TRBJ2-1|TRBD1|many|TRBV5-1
TGCGCCAGCAAATCATACCTGGGGACAGGGGGGAATGAGCAGTTCTTC
CASKSYLGTGGNEQFF
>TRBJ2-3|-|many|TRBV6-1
TGTGCCAGCAGGGTTGGGCCGGATACAGATACGCAGTATTTT
CASRVGPDTDTQYF
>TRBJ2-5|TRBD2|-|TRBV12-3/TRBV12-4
TGTGCCAGCAGGCCGCTAGCGGGAGAAGAGACCCAGTACTTC
CASRPLAGEETQYF
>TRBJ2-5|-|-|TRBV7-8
TGTGCCAGCAGCTTAGCGGGGGGGGCCCTACGGAATACCCAAGAGACCCAGTACTTC
CASSLAGGALRNTQETQYF
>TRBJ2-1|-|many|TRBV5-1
TGCGCCAGCAGCTTGGATGCAGGGGAGATCAATGAGCAGTTCTTC
CASSLDAGEINEQFF
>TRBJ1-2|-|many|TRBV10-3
TGTGCCATCAGTGAAGGGGAGGGCTACACCTTC
CAISEGEGYTF
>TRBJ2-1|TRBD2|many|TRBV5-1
TGCGCCAGCAGCTTATCAAGCGGGGTGTACAATGAGCAGTTCTTC
CASSLSSGVYNEQFF
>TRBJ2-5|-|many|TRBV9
TGTGCCAGCAGCGTAGGGGGGGGCGGCGAGGAGACCCAGTACTTC
CASSVGGGGEETQYF
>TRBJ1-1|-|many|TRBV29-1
TGCAGCGTTCTAATATACGGGACACCGTTCACTGAAGCTTTCTTT
CSVLIYGTPFTEAFF
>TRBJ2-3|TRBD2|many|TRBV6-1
TGTGCCAGCAGGCCTGGGACTAGCACGGCGCAGTATTTT
CASRPGTSTAQYF
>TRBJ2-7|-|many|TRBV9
TGTGCCAGCAGCGTAGCGACACTCCCCTACGAGCAGTACTTC
CASSVATLPYEQYF
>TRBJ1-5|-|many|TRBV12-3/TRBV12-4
TGTGCCAGCAGTTCAATTAGCAATCAGCCCCAGCATTTT
CASSSISNQPQHF
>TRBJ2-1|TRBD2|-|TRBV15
TGTGCCACCGCACCGGGACTAGCAACGGGGGAGCAGTTCTTC
CATAPGLATGEQFF
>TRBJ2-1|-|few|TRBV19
TGTGCCAGTAGTCCCGGGATGGCTTACAATGAGCAGTTCTTC
CASSPGMAYNEQFF
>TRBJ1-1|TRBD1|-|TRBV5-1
TGCGCCAGCAGCTCGAGGGCTGGTGTGGGGACAGGGGGATGGAAAATGAACACTGAAGCTTTCTTT
CASSSRAGVGTGGWKMNTEAFF
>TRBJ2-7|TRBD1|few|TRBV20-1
TGCAGTGCTAATTCGGGACAGATATACGAGCAGTACTTC
CSANSGQIYEQYF
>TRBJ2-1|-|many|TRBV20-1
TGCAGTGCAGAAGGAAATGAGCAGTTCTTC
CSAEGNEQFF
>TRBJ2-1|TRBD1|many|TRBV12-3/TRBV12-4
TGTGCCAGCGGGGGGGACAGGGGCTACAATGAGCAGTTCTTC
CASGGDRGYNEQFF
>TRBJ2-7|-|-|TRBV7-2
TGTGCCAGCAGCTTAGCGTCAGGGAACGAGCAGTACTTC
CASSLASGNEQYF
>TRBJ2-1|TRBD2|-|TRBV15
TGTGCCACCGGGCGGGAGGGCCAGTCTGAAGAGCAGTTCTTC
CATGREGQSEEQFF
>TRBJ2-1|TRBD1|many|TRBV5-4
TGTGCCAGCTCGACCCGGACCAGGGGGAATGAGCAGTTCTTC
CASSTRTRGNEQFF
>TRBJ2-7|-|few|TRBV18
TGTGCCAGCTCACCACCGTACGGCTACGAGCAGTACTTC
CASSPPYGYEQYF
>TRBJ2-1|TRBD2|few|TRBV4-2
TGTGCCAGCAGCCAAGATCAGTCGGTGGGGCTAGCGGTCTACAATGAGCAGTTCTTC
CASSQDQSVGLAVYNEQFF
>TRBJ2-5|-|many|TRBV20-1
TGCAGTGCTAGCAGCCCCGGGACGTCAAAACGAGAGACCCAGTACTTC
CSASSPGTSKRETQYF
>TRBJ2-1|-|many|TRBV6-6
TGTGCCACCCACCCAAGCGGTATAGAGCAGTTCTTC
CATHPSGIEQFF
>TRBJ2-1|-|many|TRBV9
TGTGCCAGCAGCGTAGAAGCCCTGGGGTACAATGAGCAGTTCTTC
CASSVEALGYNEQFF
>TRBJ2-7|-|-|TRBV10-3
TGTGCCATCAGAATAATCGGACGGGACGCCTACGAGCAGTACTTC
CAIRIIGRDAYEQYF
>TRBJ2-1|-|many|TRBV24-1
TGTGCCACCAGTGCAAAGGGGGGTGAGCAGTTCTTC
CATSAKGGEQFF
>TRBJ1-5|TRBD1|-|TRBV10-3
TGTGCCATCACCCCAGGGGGAAGTCAGCCCCAGCATTTT
CAITPGGSQPQHF
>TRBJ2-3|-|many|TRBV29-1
TGCAGCGCCCAGGCGGCATCCCGCACAGATACGCAGTATTTT
CSAQAASRTDTQYF
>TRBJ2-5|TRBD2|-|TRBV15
TGTGCCACCAGCACCTACTCAGGGCGGGAGGTAAAAGAGACCCAGTACTTC
CATSTYSGREVKETQYF
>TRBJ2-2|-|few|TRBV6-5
TGTGCCAGCATTTACGGGGGGAACACCGGGGAGCTGTTTTTT
CASIYGGNTGELFF
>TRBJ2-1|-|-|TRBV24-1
TGTGCCACCAGTGACCCTCTCTACAATGAGCAGTTCTTC
CATSDPLYNEQFF
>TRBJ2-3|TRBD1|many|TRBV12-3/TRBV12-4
TGTGCCAGCAGGTCGCCACAGGGGGTAACGCAGTATTTT
CASRSPQGVTQYF
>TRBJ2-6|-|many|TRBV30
TGTGCCTGGAGTGGGTGGGGGGCCAACGTCCTGACTTTC
CAWSGWGANVLTF
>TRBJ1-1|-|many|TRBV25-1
TGTGCCAGCAGTGAATATTTCGAGACCCAAGCTTTCTTT
CASSEYFETQAFF
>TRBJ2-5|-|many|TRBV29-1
TGCAGCCTTTACCTCCTAGAGACCCAGTACTTC
CSLYLLETQYF
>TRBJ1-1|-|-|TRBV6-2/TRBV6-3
TGTGCCAGCAGTCCCCCCCCGGGCACTGAAGCTTTCTTT
CASSPPPGTEAFF
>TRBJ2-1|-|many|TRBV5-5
TGTGCCAGCAGCTTTTCTGGCGGGACTCACAATGAGCAGTTCTTC
CASSFSGGTHNEQFF
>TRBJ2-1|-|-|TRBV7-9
TGTGCCAGAGGAGGGGGGGACTACAATGAGCAGTTCTTC
CARGGGDYNEQFF
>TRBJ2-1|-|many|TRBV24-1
TGTGCCACCAGTGAACTAGATGTCGATGAGCAGTTCTTC
CATSELDVDEQFF
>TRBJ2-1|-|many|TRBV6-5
TGTGCCAGCAGTTACGACCCGCTAGTGAGGGAGCAGTTCTTC
CASSYDPLVREQFF
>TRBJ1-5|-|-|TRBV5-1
TGCGCCAGCAGTCTGACGGGGAATCATCCCCAGCATTTT
CASSLTGNHPQHF
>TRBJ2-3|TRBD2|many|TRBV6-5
TGTGCCAGCAGTTCACGGGCTAGCGGATTCACAGATACGCAGTATTTT
CASSSRASGFTDTQYF
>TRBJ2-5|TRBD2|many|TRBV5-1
TGCGCCAGCAGCCCCGCCCGACTAGCAAAAGAGACCCAGTACTTC
CASSPARLAKETQYF
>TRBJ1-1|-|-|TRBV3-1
TGTGCCAGCAGCCAATGGACGGACACTGAAGCTTTCTTT
CASSQWTDTEAFF
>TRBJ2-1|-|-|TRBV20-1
TGCAGTGCTAGACCTCCGGCAGGCGTTTACAATGAGCAGTTCTTC
CSARPPAGVYNEQFF
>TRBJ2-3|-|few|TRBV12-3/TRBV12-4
TGTGCCAGCAGTTTAGTTTTGAGGGCTATTATTGGGACCGGACAGCTAACAGATACGCAGTATTTT
CASSLVLRAIIGTGQLTDTQYF
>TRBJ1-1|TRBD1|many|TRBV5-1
TGCGCCAGCAGCTCCAGGACAGGGGCCACTGAAGCTTTCTTT
CASSSRTGATEAFF